These 5 T cell receptor beta chains were sequenced from one sample in a study of blood T cell repertoires in COVID-19. This table comes from immunoSEQ multiplex PCR, and its TCRdb copy is limited to in-frame clones, with some not included. Of some 150,000 clones in the sample, 80% to 90% are singletons; the top ten hold 13% to 15%. Sequenced input: PBMCs or T cells enriched from blood (not recorded which). The receptors originated from a man aged 45-65 years who had recovered from COVID-19.

V gene TRBV28 combines with J gene TRBJ1-2; D is undetermined. V lost 2 bases and J lost 0, with 10 bases in between. The CDR3 contains 15 residues. Germline loops: CDR1 MDHEN, CDR2 SYDVKM. CDR3 coding DNA: TGTGCCAGCAGTTTACATGCGGCTTCTAACTATGGCTACACCTTC. Its protein is CASSLHAASNYGYTF.

The rearrangement uses TRBV18 and TRBJ1-5; D uncertain. This CDR3 spans 15 amino acids. Trimming shortened V by 3 bases and J by 7 bases, and 16 bases separated the two germline ends. Germline V gene sequence: CDR1 KGHSH, CDR2 LQKENI. CDR3 DNA sequence: TGTGCCAGCTCACCCCAACCTGCAGGTCCACAGCCCCAGCATTTT. It encodes CASSPQPAGPQPQHF.

The chain recombines TRBV27 with TRBJ1-6; 7 bases are a match to TRBD1. V trimming: 8 bases; J trimming: 7 bases; junction bases outside the gene matches: 5. This CDR3 spans 13 amino acids. Germline V gene sequence: CDR1 MNHEY, CDR2 SMNVEV (reference sequence). CDR3 sequence reads: CASGEQGNSPLHF. The DNA for the CDR3 is TGTGCCAGCGGGGAACAGGGGAATTCACCCCTCCACTTT.

The chain uses TRBV27 and TRBJ2-7; 7 bases match TRBD1. The V gene end was trimmed by 5 bases and the J gene end by 3 bases; junction bases not matched to a gene: 7. The CDR3 length is 14 residues. Germline V gene data show CDR1 as MNHEY and CDR2 as SMNVEV (reference sequence). In DNA, the CDR3 is TGTGCCAGCAGTGCACAGGGGCCGTTCTACGAGCAGTACTTC. As protein: CASSAQGPFYEQYF.

The chain combines TRBV5-1 with TRBJ1-2, with TRBD1 matching 7 bases. Trimming cost V 4 bases and J 2 bases; bases outside gene matches: 20. CDR3 length: 19 amino acids. The V gene's germline CDR1 is SGHRS and CDR2 YFSETQ. Here the CDR3 reads CASSGQSGTAWTRNYGYTF. CDR3 nucleotide sequence: TGCGCCAGCAGCGGGCAATCCGGGACAGCGTGGACCCGGAACTATGGCTACACCTTC. The full variable domain, in which reference TRBV5-1 and TRBJ1-2 provide the parts outside the CDR3, is KAGVTQTPRYLIKTRGQQVTLSCSPISGHRSVSWYQQTPGQGLQFLFEYFSETQRNKGNFPGRFSGRQFSNSRSEMNVSTLELGDSALYLCASSGQSGTAWTRNYGYTFGSGTRLTVV.